These 27 T cell receptor beta chains were sequenced from one sample in a study of shared clonotypes between healthy human individuals. The repertoire was sequenced with immunoSEQ multiplex PCR; TCRdb's copy has only in-frame clones and lacks some. Of around 2.1 million clones in the sample, about 93% were seen once. CD45RO-negative, CCR7-selected cells formed the naive CD8 fraction, which excluded terminally differentiated effector memory CD45RA+ cells. The sample comprised naive CD8+ T cells from PBMCs. The receptors stem from a man aged 18-30 years in good health. Some clones in this sample may be carry-over from other donors' samples.

J is TRBJ2-1 and V is TRBV6-5; perhaps TRBD1 as D (6 bases). The CDR3 has 12 residues. CDR1 is MNHEY and CDR2 is SVGAGI in the germline V gene. V shed 5 bases and J shed 14 bases, with 16 bases lying between them. CDR3 nucleotides: TGTGCCAGCAGTCACCGTCAGGGGAATAAGTTCTTC. It is translated as CASSHRQGNKFF.

V gene TRBV6-5 combines with J gene TRBJ2-2; 8 bases match TRBD2. The trim removed 6 bases at V and 5 bases at J, leaving 8 bases unmatched. Germline lookup yields CDR1 MNHEY and CDR2 SVGAGI. The CDR3 sequence is 15 residues long. CDR3 residues: CASSYGGAGTGELFF. CDR3 nucleotide sequence: TGTGCCAGCAGCTACGGGGGGGCAGGGACCGGGGAGCTGTTTTTT.

This chain links TRBV7-9 with TRBJ1-4; D ambiguous. The CDR3 spans 15 residues. The V end was cut by 1 base, the J end by 5 bases, with 11 bases between. Germline assignment: CDR1 SEHNR and CDR2 FQNEAQ (reference sequence). For the CDR3, the DNA is TGTGCCAGCAGCTTAGTGGGCAGCGTCAATGAAAAACTGTTTTTT. Encoded protein: CASSLVGSVNEKLFF. Filled out from reference TRBV7-9 and TRBJ1-4, the complete variable domain reads DTGVSQNPRHKITKRGQNVTFRCDPISEHNRLYWYRQTLGQGPEFLTYFQNEAQLEKSRLLSDRFSAERPKGSFSTLEIQRTEQGDSAMYLCASSLVGSVNEKLFFGSGTQLSVL.

Worth noting for this clone: The sample has other DNA sequences that encode this CDR3 too. The V and J genes are TRBV27 and TRBJ1-5, with D unresolved. Trimming took off 1 base at V and 3 bases at J, with 4 bases between the two ends. Germline assignment: CDR1 MNHEY and CDR2 SMNVEV (reference sequence). This CDR3 comprises 13 residues. CDR3 sequence: CASSLFLNQPQHF. Here the CDR3 DNA reads TGTGCCAGCAGTTTATTCCTCAATCAGCCCCAGCATTTT.

V is TRBV28 and J is TRBJ2-3; 7 bases align to TRBD1. CDR1 is MDHEN, CDR2 SYDVKM, per germline. CDR3 length: 14 residues. V shed 6 bases and J 4 bases; nucleotides not matched to a gene: 7. This chain's CDR3 is CASRERGRADTQYF. In DNA form, the CDR3 reads TGTGCCAGCAGGGAGAGGGGGCGTGCAGATACGCAGTATTTT.

The chain links TRBV19 to TRBJ1-5, with D possibly matching TRBD1 (6 bases). The germline V and J ends were trimmed by 3 bases and 4 bases, with 13 bases remaining between them. The CDR3 length is 15 residues. Germline V gene data show CDR1 as LNHDA and CDR2 as SQIVND (reference sequence). The CDR3 sequence is CASSITRGWNQPQHF. CDR3 coding DNA: TGTGCCAGTAGTATCACCAGGGGCTGGAATCAGCCCCAGCATTTT. Filled out from reference TRBV19 and TRBJ1-5, the complete variable domain reads DGGITQSPKYLFRKEGQNVTLSCEQNLNHDAMYWYRQDPGQGLRLIYYSQIVNDFQKGDIAEGYSVSREKKESFPLTVTSAQKNPTAFYLCASSITRGWNQPQHFGDGTRLSIL.

In DNA form, the CDR3 reads TGTGCCAGTAGTATTAGCCCGGGTCAGAACACTGAAGCTTTCTTT. This gives the protein CASSISPGQNTEAFF. V usage is TRBV19 and J usage is TRBJ1-1; D ambiguous. There are 15 residues in the CDR3. The germline V gene encodes CDR1 LNHDA and CDR2 SQIVND (reference sequence). V lost 3 bases, J lost 1 base, and 12 bases lay in between. Full variable domain (missing parts from reference TRBV19 and TRBJ1-1): DGGITQSPKYLFRKEGQNVTLSCEQNLNHDAMYWYRQDPGQGLRLIYYSQIVNDFQKGDIAEGYSVSREKKESFPLTVTSAQKNPTAFYLCASSISPGQNTEAFFGQGTRLTVV.

The chain recombines TRBV2 with TRBJ1-1; D uncertain. This CDR3 spans 15 amino acids. V was shortened by 4 bases and J by 4 bases, with 16 bases between the two germline ends. Germline lookup yields CDR1 SNHLY and CDR2 FYNNEI. The CDR3 nucleotides read TGTGCCAGCAGTGGTCGGACCCCGGAGGGCACTGAAGCTTTCTTT. Translated, it gives CASSGRTPEGTEAFF.

The rearrangement joins TRBV7-8 to TRBJ1-1; D unresolved. V lost 2 bases and J 1 base, leaving 8 bases between the germline ends. Germline values: CDR1 SGHVS, CDR2 FQNEAQ. This CDR3 has 14 amino acids. The CDR3: CASSLFTGNTEAFF. CDR3 nucleotide sequence: TGTGCCAGCAGCTTATTTACGGGGAACACTGAAGCTTTCTTT.

CDR3 residues: CASSHPEGNTIYF. DNA of the CDR3: TGTGCCAGCAGCCACCCTGAAGGAAACACCATATATTTT. The chain has TRBV7-8 and TRBJ1-3; D call uncertain. Germline assignment: CDR1 SGHVS and CDR2 FQNEAQ. This CDR3 spans 13 amino acids. Trimming removed 5 bases at V and 4 bases at J, with 9 bases between.

This chain uses TRBV30 with TRBJ2-2, with 9 bases that match TRBD1. This CDR3 is 21 amino acids long. The germline V gene encodes CDR1 GTSNPN and CDR2 SVGIG (reference sequence). The J segment lost 0 bases and the V segment lost 5 bases, leaving 22 bases of the junction unmatched. The CDR3 DNA follows: TGTGCCTGGGGCCCCACAGGGGGCGTTCCTGTTGTAACCCCGAACACCGGGGAGCTGTTTTTT. It encodes CAWGPTGGVPVVTPNTGELFF.

The chain is built from TRBV5-1 and TRBJ2-1, with a weak D call TRBD1 (5 bases). V lost 0 bases to trimming and J lost 2 bases, with 9 bases between them. CDR1 SGHRS and CDR2 YFSETQ come from the germline V gene. The CDR3 runs 15 residues. DNA for the CDR3: TGCGCCAGCAGCTTGGATCAGGGCACCTACAATGAGCAGTTCTTC. Translation gives CASSLDQGTYNEQFF.

The chain has TRBV27 and TRBJ2-5; possibly TRBD2 for D (5 bases). The CDR3 is made up of 15 amino acids. Trimming shortened V by 6 bases and J by 4 bases, and 18 bases separated the two germline ends. Per the germline V gene, CDR1 is MNHEY and CDR2 is SMNVEV (reference sequence). Written as DNA, the CDR3 is TGTGCCAGCAGCCCCAACCGAGCGGTGGGAGAGACCCAGTACTTC. Translating it yields CASSPNRAVGETQYF.

This clone was detected only once. The chain couples TRBV12-5 to TRBJ2-7; no firm D call. V was shortened by 3 bases and J by 3 bases, with 21 bases between the two germline ends. This CDR3 is built from 17 residues. The germline gives CDR1 LGHNT, CDR2 FRNRAP. Here the CDR3 DNA reads TGTGCTAGTGGTTTCCCTCTGCGACTCACGCCAGACTACGAGCAGTACTTC. This encodes CASGFPLRLTPDYEQYF.

V is TRBV7-9 and J is TRBJ2-2, with 9 nucleotides matching TRBD1. Germline V gives CDR1 SEHNR, CDR2 FQNEAQ (reference sequence). There are 17 residues in the CDR3. The V gene end was trimmed by 3 bases and the J gene end by 6 bases; junction bases not matched to a gene: 11. The CDR3 spells CASSFTTGGMESGELFF. CDR3 nucleotides: TGTGCCAGCAGCTTCACAACAGGGGGCATGGAATCCGGGGAGCTGTTTTTT.

This clone appeared once. The same CDR3 arises from other DNA sequences in this sample as well. This chain joins TRBV7-9 and TRBJ1-2, with 8 bases lining up with TRBD1. The CDR3 extends over 13 amino acids. Germline values: CDR1 SEHNR, CDR2 FQNEAQ (reference sequence). J was trimmed by 6 bases and V by 5 bases; bases with no gene match: 5. CDR3 amino acids: CASSRDRGHGYTF. The CDR3 DNA sequence: TGTGCCAGCAGCCGCGACAGGGGACATGGCTACACCTTC.

The V and J genes are TRBV5-4 and TRBJ2-7; D gene uncertain. Deletions cut 0 bases from V and 2 bases from J, with 15 bases between. The germline CDR1 and CDR2 sequences are SGHNT and YYREEE (reference sequence). This CDR3 is built from 16 residues. CDR3 residues: CASSLGPRVSTYEQYF. CDR3 in DNA: TGTGCCAGCAGCTTGGGGCCCCGGGTCTCAACCTACGAGCAGTACTTC.

This sequence joins TRBV9 and TRBJ1-1; D remains unclear. The length of the CDR3 is 13 residues. The germline V and J ends were trimmed by 5 bases and 1 base, with 9 bases remaining between them. Germline-derived CDR1 and CDR2 are SGDLS and YYNGEE. CDR3 DNA sequence: TGTGCCAGCAGGAAGCTGGGGAACACTGAAGCTTTCTTT. This sequence encodes CASRKLGNTEAFF.

This chain uses TRBV5-6 with TRBJ2-7; D uncertain. The CDR3 runs 14 residues. In germline, CDR1 is SGHDT, CDR2 YYEEEE. V was clipped by 1 base and J by 7 bases, with 15 bases between them. CDR3 residues: CASSLRQSIREQYF. For the CDR3, the DNA is TGTGCCAGCAGCTTGAGGCAGTCAATCCGGGAGCAGTACTTC.

The chain employs TRBV4-2 and TRBJ2-1; 8 bases fit TRBD2. Germline CDR1 reads LGHNA; CDR2 reads YNFKEQ. The CDR3 runs 16 residues. V was pared by 0 bases and J by 5 bases, with 6 bases of the junction left unmatched. The CDR3 sequence: CASSQDPGGEHNEQFF. In nucleotides, the CDR3 is TGTGCCAGCAGCCAAGATCCGGGGGGGGAACACAATGAGCAGTTCTTC.

The CDR3 here is CASSPFSRSETQYF. Written as DNA, the CDR3 is TGTGCCAGCTCACCCTTCTCCAGGTCAGAGACCCAGTACTTC. V is TRBV18 and J is TRBJ2-5; no firm D call. Trimming removed 3 bases at V and 4 bases at J, with 12 bases between. This CDR3 has 14 residues. Germline V lookup: CDR1 KGHSH, CDR2 LQKENI.

This clone has just one count. V is TRBV5-6 and J is TRBJ1-5; D gene ambiguous. Germline values: CDR1 SGHDT, CDR2 YYEEEE. V dropped 4 bases and J dropped 3 bases, with 14 bases sitting between them. The CDR3 is made up of 15 amino acids. This chain's CDR3 is CASSASGSYNQPQHF. CDR3 bases: TGTGCCAGCAGCGCGTCCGGGAGCTACAATCAGCCCCAGCATTTT.

The chain is built from TRBV28 and TRBJ2-3; D uncertain. Germline CDR1 MDHEN, CDR2 SYDVKM. V lost 2 bases to trimming and J lost 2 bases, with 17 bases between them. This CDR3 has 17 amino acids. The CDR3 loop reads CASSLPPYTEITDTQYF. The CDR3 bases are TGTGCCAGCAGTTTACCCCCCTATACAGAAATCACAGATACGCAGTATTTT.

This chain links TRBV27 with TRBJ2-7; D is unresolved. This CDR3 is built from 16 residues. The germline CDR1 and CDR2 sequences are MNHEY and SMNVEV (reference sequence). Deletions cut 5 bases from V and 2 bases from J, with 19 bases between. In DNA, the CDR3 is TGTGCCAGCAGTCCCAGTACCGGGCCAGCTACCTACGAGCAGTACTTC. Translation: CASSPSTGPATYEQYF.

The CDR3 DNA reads TGTGCCAGCAGCCAGAATAGCGGGAGTATAGCTACCTACGAGCAGTACTTC. This gives the protein CASSQNSGSIATYEQYF. V and J are TRBV4-2 and TRBJ2-7; 9 bases are shared with TRBD2. CDR1 and CDR2 (germline): LGHNA, YNFKEQ. This CDR3 has 17 amino acids. After removal of 3 bases from V and 2 bases from J, the junction contained 11 bases not matched to a gene.

The sample holds one count of this clone. The rearrangement joins TRBV29-1 to TRBJ2-2, with TRBD1 matching 7 bases. This CDR3 contains 16 residues. V trimming: 5 bases; J trimming: 0 bases; junction bases outside the gene matches: 9. CDR1 and CDR2 from the germline V gene are SQVTM and ANQGSEA. The CDR3 loop is CSVWGQSIANTGELFF. CDR3 in DNA: TGCAGCGTTTGGGGACAGTCAATCGCGAACACCGGGGAGCTGTTTTTT.

V usage is TRBV28 and J usage is TRBJ2-7; tentative D call: TRBD1 (5 bases). This CDR3 comprises 14 residues. The germline V gene has CDR1 MDHEN and CDR2 SYDVKM. With 2 bases removed from V and 3 bases from J, the gap between germline ends came to 11 bases. The CDR3 reads CASSLEDNVYEQYF. In nucleotides, the CDR3 is TGTGCCAGCAGTTTAGAGGACAACGTCTACGAGCAGTACTTC.